This T cell receptor beta chain was documented in a study of blood T cell repertoires in COVID-19. Across the whole study: The United States, Italy and Spain supplied acute and convalescent COVID-19 samples. Nucleic acid was either cDNA or gDNA, and it came from T cells, B-cell-depleted T cells, or PBMCs.

CDR3 size: 13 residues. V was clipped by 8 bases and J by 2 bases; unmatched bases: 7. Germline loops: CDR1 SQVTM, CDR2 ANQGSEA. Original processing methods: Estimated nucleated cell counts came from reference gene primer amplification. Produced via immunoSEQ multiplex PCR; TCRdb's table is partial and in-frame only. V, J and clone size are those of that table, while D and trimming were read from the DNA. The table has about 380,000 clones, about four fifths seen once. The chain recombines TRBV29-1 with TRBJ1-1; 8 bases agree with TRBD1. The receptor was derived from a human donor with acute or convalescent COVID-19. The donor label of this sample is uncertain. The sample was peripheral blood. CDR3 coding DNA: TGCAGCACAGGACAGGGTCGAAACACTGAAGCTTTCTTT. Translating gives CSTGQGRNTEAFF.